These 14 T cell receptor beta chains were all obtained from the same sample, sequenced in a study of regulatory T cells in long-lasting Graves disease. Building of the TCR beta libraries involved iRepertoire HTBI primers and Arm-PCR of CDR3 regions. TCRdb itself ran the multiplex PCR reads through MiXCR, one entry per CDR3 protein. Of a few hundred thousand distinct CDR3 sequences listed, 20% to 25% are singletons. As for time point: persistent/refractory GD, antithyroid drugs over 5 years with positive TRAb. Extracted RNA from PBMCs served as the source of the TCR library. Sequenced here: peripheral blood mononuclear cells (PBMCs), sampled when the disease was refractory, from a patient treated with antithyroid drugs. These receptors all stem from a woman aged 40 to 50 with Graves disease.

This clonotype has a count of ten or more. This rearrangement joins TRBV28 to TRBJ1-1, with D perhaps matching TRBD1 (6 bases). Trimming took off 4 bases at V and 1 base at J, with 10 bases between the two ends. The CDR3 has 14 residues. Germline lookup yields CDR1 MDHEN and CDR2 SYDVKM. In DNA, the CDR3 is TGTGCCAGCAGTTCGGCAGGGGCGAACACTGAAGCTTTCTTT. Translation: CASSSAGANTEAFF.

The J gene is TRBJ1-2, the V gene TRBV2; 7 bases map to TRBD1. The germline CDR1 and CDR2 sequences are SNHLY and FYNNEI. The CDR3 has 15 residues. V shed 2 bases and J 0 bases; nucleotides not matched to a gene: 3. The DNA of the CDR3 is TGTGCCAGCAGTGAATACGGACAGGCTAACTATGGCTACACCTTC. Amino acids: CASSEYGQANYGYTF.

The table lists this clonotype with many counts. The chain links TRBV28 to TRBJ1-1; 10 bases line up with TRBD1. Germline assignment: CDR1 MDHEN and CDR2 SYDVKM. The V segment lost 6 bases and the J segment 1 base; nucleotides outside the gene matches: 17. The CDR3 totals 19 residues. CDR3 DNA: TGTGCCAGCAGCACTGAACTTCCGGACAGGGGGAGTACGAACACTGAAGCTTTCTTT. It translates to CASSTELPDRGSTNTEAFF.

In its sample, this clonotype was seen many times. This chain uses TRBV29-1 with TRBJ2-2, with D unclear. Germline V gives CDR1 SQVTM, CDR2 ANQGSEA. CDR3 length: 13 residues. V lost 6 bases to trimming and J lost 1 base, with 9 bases between them. The CDR3 region is CSVVVGNTGELFF. CDR3 DNA: TGCAGCGTCGTCGTCGGGAACACCGGGGAGCTGTTTTTT.

At least ten counts were recorded for this clonotype. The gene calls are TRBV28 and TRBJ1-4; the D is unclear. The V end was cut by 3 bases, the J end by 6 bases, with 17 bases between. The germline CDR1 and CDR2 sequences are MDHEN and SYDVKM. The CDR3 is 16 residues long. CDR3 coding DNA: TGTGCCAGCAGTTTTGGGGAGCTCTCCCGGGATGAAAAACTGTTTTTT. Protein sequence: CASSFGELSRDEKLFF.

The CDR3 DNA sequence: TGTGCCAGCAGCTTAGCTAGCGGGAGGGCCCTTAGCACAGATACGCAGTATTTT. It is translated as CASSLASGRALSTDTQYF. This chain joins TRBV7-8 and TRBJ2-3; 11 bases fit TRBD2. The CDR3 extends over 18 amino acids. V trimming: 0 bases; J trimming: 0 bases; junction bases outside the gene matches: 5. The germline V gene has CDR1 SGHVS and CDR2 FQNEAQ.

The genes are TRBV6-1 and TRBJ1-1; unclear D gene. The V and J ends lost 4 bases and 8 bases respectively, with 8 bases between them. Germline assignment: CDR1 MNHNS and CDR2 SASEGT. CDR3 length: 11 amino acids. The CDR3 sequence is CASSGLDEAFF. As DNA, the CDR3 is TGTGCCAGCAGTGGGCTCGACGAAGCTTTCTTT.

Concerning this clonotype itself: As the CDR3 is not closed by the conserved phenylalanine or tryptophan, this likely results from a read error. The chain has TRBV2 and TRBJ2-2; unclear D gene. Trimming removed 6 bases from V and 3 bases from J, with 11 bases in between. The CDR3 runs to 14 residues. Germline CDR1 and CDR2: SNHLY and FYNNEI. Here the CDR3 DNA reads TGTGCCAGCAGGGCCCGTCTAGACACCGGGGAGCTGTTTTCT. Translating it yields CASRARLDTGELFS.

V and J are TRBV27 and TRBJ2-1; 9 positions match TRBD1. Per germline, CDR1 MNHEY and CDR2 SMNVEV (reference sequence). V dropped 5 bases and J dropped 3; count of bases not matched to a gene: 8. The CDR3 runs to 16 residues. Here the CDR3 reads CASSPDRGLSYNEQFF. CDR3 bases: TGTGCCAGCAGTCCGGACAGGGGTTTAAGCTACAATGAGCAGTTCTTC.

This clonotype was observed a few times. The rearrangement uses TRBV24-1 and TRBJ2-7; no reliable D call. Between the trimmed V and J ends, which lost 1 base and 0 bases, there was a span of 12 bases. The germline CDR1 and CDR2 sequences are KGHDR and SFDVKD. CDR3 length equals 16 residues. CDR3 sequence reads: CATSDFCFESSYEQYF. As DNA, the CDR3 is TGTGCCACCAGTGATTTCTGCTTTGAGAGCTCCTACGAGCAGTACTTC.

The chain has TRBV7-6 and TRBJ1-6; D gene uncertain. Deletions cut 5 bases from V and 8 bases from J, with 10 bases between. Looked up from germline, CDR1 is SGHVS and CDR2 is FNYEAQ. The CDR3 is made up of 13 amino acids. CDR3 DNA: TGTGCCAGCAGCCTCCGAATCTATTCACCCCTCCACTTT. Translated, it gives CASSLRIYSPLHF. Full variable domain (missing parts from reference TRBV7-6 and TRBJ1-6): GAGVSQSPRYKVTKRGQDVALRCDPISGHVSLYWYRQALGQGPEFLTYFNYEAQQDKSGLPNDRFSAERPEGSISTLTIQRTEQRDSAMYRCASSLRIYSPLHFGNGTRLTVT.

This clonotype was seen many times. The chain is built from TRBV20-1 and TRBJ2-5, with D uncertain. The CDR3 covers 12 residues. CDR1 DFQATT and CDR2 SNEGSKA come from the germline V gene (reference sequence). The V gene lost 5 bases and the J gene lost 0 bases, with 7 bases spanning the gap. DNA of the CDR3: TGCAGTGCTCTCCTCAACCAAGAGACCCAGTACTTC. Translation: CSALLNQETQYF.

This chain uses TRBV11-2 with TRBJ2-1; D may be TRBD2 (5 bases). The CDR3 contains 15 residues. Trimming took 4 bases from V and 3 from J, leaving 13 bases between them. The germline CDR1 and CDR2 sequences are SGHAT and FQNNGV. The CDR3 sequence: CASSSYPRDYNEQFF. In nucleotides, the CDR3 is TGTGCCAGCAGCTCTTACCCCCGGGACTACAATGAGCAGTTCTTC.

This clonotype was found many times. V usage is TRBV6-5 and J usage is TRBJ1-1, with D unclear. V was clipped by 4 bases and J by 0 bases, with 6 bases between them. The CDR3 is made up of 13 amino acids. The germline gives CDR1 MNHEY, CDR2 SVGAGI. The chain's CDR3 is CASSSELNTEAFF. The CDR3 DNA follows: TGTGCCAGCAGTTCCGAACTGAACACTGAAGCTTTCTTT.